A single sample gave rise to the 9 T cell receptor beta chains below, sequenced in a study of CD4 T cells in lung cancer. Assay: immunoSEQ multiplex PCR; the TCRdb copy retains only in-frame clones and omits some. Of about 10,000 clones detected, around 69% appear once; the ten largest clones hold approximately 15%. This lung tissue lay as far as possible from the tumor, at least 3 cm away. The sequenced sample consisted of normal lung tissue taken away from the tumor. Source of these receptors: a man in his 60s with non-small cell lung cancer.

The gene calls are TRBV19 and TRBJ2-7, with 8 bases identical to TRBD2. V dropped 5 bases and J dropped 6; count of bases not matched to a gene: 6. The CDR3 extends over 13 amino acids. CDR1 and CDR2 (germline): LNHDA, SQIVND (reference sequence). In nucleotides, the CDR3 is TGTGCCAGTAGTGAGCGGGAGCGGGGCGAGCAGTACGTC. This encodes CASSERERGEQYV.

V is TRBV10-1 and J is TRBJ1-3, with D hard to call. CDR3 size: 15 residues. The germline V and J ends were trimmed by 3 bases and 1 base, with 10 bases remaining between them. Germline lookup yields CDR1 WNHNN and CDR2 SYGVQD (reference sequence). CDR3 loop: CASSDGSVSGNTIYF. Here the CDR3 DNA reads TGCGCCAGCAGTGACGGTAGTGTTTCTGGAAACACCATATATTTT.

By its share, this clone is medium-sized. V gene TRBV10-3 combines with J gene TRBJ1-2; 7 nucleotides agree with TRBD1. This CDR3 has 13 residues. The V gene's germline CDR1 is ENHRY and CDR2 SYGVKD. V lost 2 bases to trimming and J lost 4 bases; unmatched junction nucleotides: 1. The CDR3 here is CAISEEGAYGYTF. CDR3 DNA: TGTGCCATCAGTGAGGAGGGGGCCTATGGCTACACCTTC.

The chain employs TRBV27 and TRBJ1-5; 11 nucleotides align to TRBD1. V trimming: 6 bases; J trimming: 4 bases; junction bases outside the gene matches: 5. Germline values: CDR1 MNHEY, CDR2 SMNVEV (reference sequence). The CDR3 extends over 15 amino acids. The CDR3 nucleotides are TGTGCCAGCAGCTCCGGGACAGGGGGAAATCAGCCCCAGCATTTT. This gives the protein CASSSGTGGNQPQHF.

In DNA, the CDR3 is TGCGCCAGCAGCCAGACCCAGGGTTCCAACACCGGGGAGCTGTTTTTT. Amino acids: CASSQTQGSNTGELFF. The V gene is TRBV10-1, the J gene TRBJ2-2; D is perhaps TRBD1 (5 bases). The CDR3 spans 16 residues. The ends were cut back, 6 bases at V and 2 bases at J, with 16 bases in the middle. Germline-derived CDR1 and CDR2 are WNHNN and SYGVQD (reference sequence).

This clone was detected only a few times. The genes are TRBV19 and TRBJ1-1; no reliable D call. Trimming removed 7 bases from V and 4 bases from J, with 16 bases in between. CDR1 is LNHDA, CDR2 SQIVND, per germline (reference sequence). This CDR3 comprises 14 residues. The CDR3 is CASIYEGSGTEAFF. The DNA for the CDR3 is TGTGCCAGTATCTATGAGGGATCGGGCACTGAAGCTTTCTTT.

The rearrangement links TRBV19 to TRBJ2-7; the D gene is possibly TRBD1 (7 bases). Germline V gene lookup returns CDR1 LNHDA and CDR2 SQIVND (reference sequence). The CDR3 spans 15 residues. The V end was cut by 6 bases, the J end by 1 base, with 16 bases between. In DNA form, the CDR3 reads TGTGCCAGTAGGACACAGGGGAGGATGTCCTACGAGCAGTACTTC. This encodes CASRTQGRMSYEQYF.

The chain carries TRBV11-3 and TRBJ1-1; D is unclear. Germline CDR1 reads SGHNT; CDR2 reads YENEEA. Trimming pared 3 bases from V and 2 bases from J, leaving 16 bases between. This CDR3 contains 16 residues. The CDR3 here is CASSLESGRGNTEAFF. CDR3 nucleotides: TGTGCCAGCAGCTTGGAGTCGGGAAGAGGAAACACTGAAGCTTTCTTT.

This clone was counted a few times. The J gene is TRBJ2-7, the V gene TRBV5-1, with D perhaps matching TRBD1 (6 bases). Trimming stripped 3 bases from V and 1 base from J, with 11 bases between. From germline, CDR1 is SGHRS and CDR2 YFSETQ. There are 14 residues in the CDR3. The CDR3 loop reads CASSYYGQSYEQYV. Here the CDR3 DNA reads TGCGCCAGCAGCTATTACGGACAGTCCTACGAGCAGTACGTC.